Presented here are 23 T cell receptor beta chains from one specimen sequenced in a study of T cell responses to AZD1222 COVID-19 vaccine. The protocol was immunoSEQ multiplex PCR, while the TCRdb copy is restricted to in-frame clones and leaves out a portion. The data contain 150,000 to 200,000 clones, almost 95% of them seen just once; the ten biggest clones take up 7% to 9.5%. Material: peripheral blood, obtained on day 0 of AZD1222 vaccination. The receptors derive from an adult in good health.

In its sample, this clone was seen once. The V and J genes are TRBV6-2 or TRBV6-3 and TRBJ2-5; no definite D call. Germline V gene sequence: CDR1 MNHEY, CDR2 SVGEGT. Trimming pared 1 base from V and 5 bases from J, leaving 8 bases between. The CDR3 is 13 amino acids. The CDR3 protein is CASSYLALETQYF. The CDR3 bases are TGTGCCAGCAGTTACTTGGCCTTGGAGACCCAGTACTTC.

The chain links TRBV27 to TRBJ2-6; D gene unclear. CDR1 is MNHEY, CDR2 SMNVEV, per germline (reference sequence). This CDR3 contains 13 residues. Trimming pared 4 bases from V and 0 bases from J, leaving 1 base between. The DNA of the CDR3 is TGTGCCAGCAGTTCCTCTGGGGCCAACGTCCTGACTTTC. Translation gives CASSSSGANVLTF.

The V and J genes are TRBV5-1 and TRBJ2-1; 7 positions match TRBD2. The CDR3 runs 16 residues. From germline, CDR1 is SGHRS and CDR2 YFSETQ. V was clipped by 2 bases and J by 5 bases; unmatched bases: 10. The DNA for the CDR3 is TGCGCCAGCAGCTTACCGAGCGGGGAGTTTCACAATGAGCAGTTCTTC. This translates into CASSLPSGEFHNEQFF.

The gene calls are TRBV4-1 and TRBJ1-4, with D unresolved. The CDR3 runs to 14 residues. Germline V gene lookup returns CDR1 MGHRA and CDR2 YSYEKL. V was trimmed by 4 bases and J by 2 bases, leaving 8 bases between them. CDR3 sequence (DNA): TGCGCCAGCAGCCGGACCGATACTAATGAAAAACTGTTTTTT. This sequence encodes CASSRTDTNEKLFF.

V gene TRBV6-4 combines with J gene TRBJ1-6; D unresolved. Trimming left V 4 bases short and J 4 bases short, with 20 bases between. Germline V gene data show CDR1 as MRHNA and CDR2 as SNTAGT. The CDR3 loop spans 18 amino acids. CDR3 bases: TGTGCCAGCAGTGGGGGTCAGGCCGGACTCGAGTATAATTCACCCCTCCACTTT. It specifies CASSGGQAGLEYNSPLHF.

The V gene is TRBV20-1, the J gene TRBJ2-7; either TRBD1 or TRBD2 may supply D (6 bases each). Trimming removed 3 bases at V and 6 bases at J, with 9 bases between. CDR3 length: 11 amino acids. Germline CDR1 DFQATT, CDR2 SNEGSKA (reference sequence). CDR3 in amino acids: CSASEGGEQYF. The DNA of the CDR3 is TGCAGTGCTAGTGAGGGGGGCGAGCAGTACTTC.

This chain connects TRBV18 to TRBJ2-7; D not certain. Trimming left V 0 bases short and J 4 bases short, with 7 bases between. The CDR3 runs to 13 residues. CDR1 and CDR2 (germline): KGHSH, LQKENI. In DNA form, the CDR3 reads TGTGCCAGCTCACCACCGCAGTCATACGAGCAGTACTTC. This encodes CASSPPQSYEQYF.

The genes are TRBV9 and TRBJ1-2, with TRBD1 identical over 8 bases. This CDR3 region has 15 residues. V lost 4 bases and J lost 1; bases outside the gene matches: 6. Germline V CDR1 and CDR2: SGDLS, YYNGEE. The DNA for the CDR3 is TGTGCCAGCAGCAAAGAAGACAGGGGTAACTATGGCTACACCTTC. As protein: CASSKEDRGNYGYTF.

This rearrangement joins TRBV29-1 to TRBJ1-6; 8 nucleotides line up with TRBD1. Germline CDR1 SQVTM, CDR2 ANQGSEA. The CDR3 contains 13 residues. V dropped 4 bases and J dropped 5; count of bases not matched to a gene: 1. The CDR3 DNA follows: TGCAGCGTTGTGACAGGGGATAATTCACCCCTCCACTTT. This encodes CSVVTGDNSPLHF.

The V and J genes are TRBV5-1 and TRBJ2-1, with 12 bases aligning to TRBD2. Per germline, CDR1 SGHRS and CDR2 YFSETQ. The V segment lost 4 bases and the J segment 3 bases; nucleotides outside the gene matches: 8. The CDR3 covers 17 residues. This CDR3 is CASSPGLAGYIYNEQFF. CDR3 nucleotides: TGCGCCAGCAGCCCTGGACTAGCGGGGTACATCTACAATGAGCAGTTCTTC.

The CDR3 sequence is CASSWGVQTQYF. DNA for the CDR3: TGTGCCAGCAGTTGGGGGGTACAGACCCAGTACTTC. This chain joins TRBV6-2 or TRBV6-3 and TRBJ2-5; TRBD2 might be the D (6 bases). Germline V lookup: CDR1 MNHEY, CDR2 SVGEGT. V shed 4 bases and J shed 6 bases, with 9 bases lying between them. The CDR3 extends over 12 amino acids.

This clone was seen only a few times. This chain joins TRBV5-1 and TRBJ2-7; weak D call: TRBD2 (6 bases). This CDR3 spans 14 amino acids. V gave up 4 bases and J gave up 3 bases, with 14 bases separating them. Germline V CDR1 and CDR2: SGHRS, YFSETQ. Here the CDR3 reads CASSQATSLYEQYF. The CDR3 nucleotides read TGCGCCAGCAGCCAGGCGACTAGTCTCTACGAGCAGTACTTC.

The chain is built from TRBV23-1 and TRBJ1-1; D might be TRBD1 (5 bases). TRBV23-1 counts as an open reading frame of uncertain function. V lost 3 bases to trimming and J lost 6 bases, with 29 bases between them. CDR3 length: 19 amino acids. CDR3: CASSHPGTSRSRSGSEAFF. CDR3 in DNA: TGCGCCAGCAGTCACCCCGGGACCTCTCGGTCTAGGTCGGGGTCTGAAGCTTTCTTT.

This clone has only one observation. In nucleotides, the CDR3 is TGTGCCAGCTCGACGACAGGGGTTAGCGAAAACATTCAGTACTTC. Protein sequence: CASSTTGVSENIQYF. The rearrangement joins TRBV18 to TRBJ2-4; TRBD1 agrees at 8 bases. CDR1 is KGHSH and CDR2 is LQKENI in the germline V gene. The CDR3 covers 15 residues. The junction had 9 bases not matched to a gene; V was cut back by 6 bases and J by 5 bases.

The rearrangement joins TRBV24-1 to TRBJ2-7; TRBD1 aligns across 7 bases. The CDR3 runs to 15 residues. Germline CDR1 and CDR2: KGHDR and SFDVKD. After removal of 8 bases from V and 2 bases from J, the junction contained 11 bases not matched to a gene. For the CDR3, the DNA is TGTGCCACCAACCCCGGGACAGAGATAGCCTACGAGCAGTACTTC. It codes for CATNPGTEIAYEQYF.

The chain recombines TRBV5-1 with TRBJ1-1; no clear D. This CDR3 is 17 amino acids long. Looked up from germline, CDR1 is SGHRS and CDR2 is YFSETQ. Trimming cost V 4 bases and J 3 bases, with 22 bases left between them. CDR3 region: CASSLSMERLAHTEAFF. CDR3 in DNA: TGCGCCAGCAGCCTGTCAATGGAGAGGCTAGCCCACACTGAAGCTTTCTTT.

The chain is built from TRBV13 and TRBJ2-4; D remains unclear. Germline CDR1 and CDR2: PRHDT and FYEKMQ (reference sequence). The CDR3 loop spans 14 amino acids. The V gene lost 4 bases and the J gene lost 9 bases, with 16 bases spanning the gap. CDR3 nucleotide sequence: TGTGCCAGCAGCTCACCGGACCGTGCTGGCATTCAGTACTTC. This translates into CASSSPDRAGIQYF.

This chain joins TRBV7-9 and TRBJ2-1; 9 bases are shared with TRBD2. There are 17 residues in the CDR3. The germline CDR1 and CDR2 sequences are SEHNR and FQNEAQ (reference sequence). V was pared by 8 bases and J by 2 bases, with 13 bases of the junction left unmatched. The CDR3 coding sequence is TGTGCCAGCGGGGGGCTAGCGGGATTCAACCCCTACAATGAGCAGTTCTTC. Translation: CASGGLAGFNPYNEQFF.

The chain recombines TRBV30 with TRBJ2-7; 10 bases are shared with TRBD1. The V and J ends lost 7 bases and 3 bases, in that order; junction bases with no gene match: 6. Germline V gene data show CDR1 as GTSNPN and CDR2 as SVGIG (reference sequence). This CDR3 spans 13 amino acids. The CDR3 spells CASTGTGVYEQYF. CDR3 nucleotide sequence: TGTGCCTCCACGGGGACAGGGGTCTACGAGCAGTACTTC.

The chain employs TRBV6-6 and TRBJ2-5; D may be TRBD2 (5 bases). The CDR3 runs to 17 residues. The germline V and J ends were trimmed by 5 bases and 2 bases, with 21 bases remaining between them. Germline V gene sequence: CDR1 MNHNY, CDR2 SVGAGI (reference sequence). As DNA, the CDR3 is TGTGCCAGCAGTCTCCGCGCTAGCATGGGCGGACAAGAGACCCAGTACTTC. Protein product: CASSLRASMGGQETQYF.

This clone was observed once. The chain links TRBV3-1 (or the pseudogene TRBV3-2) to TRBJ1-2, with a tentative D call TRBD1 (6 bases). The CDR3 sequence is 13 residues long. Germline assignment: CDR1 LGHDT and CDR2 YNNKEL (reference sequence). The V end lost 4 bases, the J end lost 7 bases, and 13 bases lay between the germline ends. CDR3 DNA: TGTGCCAGCAGCCTTACAGGGTATAGTGGCTACACCTTC. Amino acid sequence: CASSLTGYSGYTF.

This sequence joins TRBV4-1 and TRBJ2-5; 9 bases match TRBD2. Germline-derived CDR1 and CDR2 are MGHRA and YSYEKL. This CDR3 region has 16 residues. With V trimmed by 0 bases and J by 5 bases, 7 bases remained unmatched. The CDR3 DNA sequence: TGCGCCAGCAGCCAAGAGGCTAGCGGGAATCTGGAGACCCAGTACTTC. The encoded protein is CASSQEASGNLETQYF.

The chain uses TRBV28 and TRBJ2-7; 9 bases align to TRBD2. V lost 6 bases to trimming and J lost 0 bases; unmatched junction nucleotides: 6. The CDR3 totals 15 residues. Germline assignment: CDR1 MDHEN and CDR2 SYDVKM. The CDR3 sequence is CASSPGLASSYEQYF. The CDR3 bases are TGTGCCAGCAGCCCGGGACTAGCCAGCTCCTACGAGCAGTACTTC.